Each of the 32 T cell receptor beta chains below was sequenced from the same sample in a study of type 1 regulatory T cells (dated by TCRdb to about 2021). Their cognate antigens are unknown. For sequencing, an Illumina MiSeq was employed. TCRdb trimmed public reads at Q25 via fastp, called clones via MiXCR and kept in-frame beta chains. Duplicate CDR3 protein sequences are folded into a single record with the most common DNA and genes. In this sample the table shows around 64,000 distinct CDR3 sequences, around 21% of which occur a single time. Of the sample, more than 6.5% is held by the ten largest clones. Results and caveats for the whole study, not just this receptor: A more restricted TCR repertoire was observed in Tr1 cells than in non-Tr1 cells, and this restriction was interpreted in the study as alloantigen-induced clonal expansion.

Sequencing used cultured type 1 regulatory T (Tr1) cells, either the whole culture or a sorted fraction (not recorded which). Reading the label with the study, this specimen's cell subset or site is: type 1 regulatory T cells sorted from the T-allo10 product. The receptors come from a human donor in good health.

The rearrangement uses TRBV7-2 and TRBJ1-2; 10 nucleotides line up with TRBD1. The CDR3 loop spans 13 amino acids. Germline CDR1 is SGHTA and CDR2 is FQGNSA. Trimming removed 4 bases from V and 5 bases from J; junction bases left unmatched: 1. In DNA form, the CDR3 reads TGTGCCAGCAGCTGGGACAGGGGATATGGCTACACCTTC. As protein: CASSWDRGYGYTF. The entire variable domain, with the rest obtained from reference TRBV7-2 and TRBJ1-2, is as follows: GAGVSQSPSNKVTEKGKDVELRCDPISGHTALYWYRQSLGQGLEFLIYFQGNSAPDKSGLPSDRFSAERTGGSVSTLTIQRTQQEDSAVYLCASSWDRGYGYTFGSGTRLTVV.

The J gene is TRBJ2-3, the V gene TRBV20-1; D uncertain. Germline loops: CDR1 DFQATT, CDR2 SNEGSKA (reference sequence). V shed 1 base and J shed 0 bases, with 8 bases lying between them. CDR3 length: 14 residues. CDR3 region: CSARGPGSTDTQYF. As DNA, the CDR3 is TGCAGTGCTAGAGGTCCGGGTAGCACAGATACGCAGTATTTT.

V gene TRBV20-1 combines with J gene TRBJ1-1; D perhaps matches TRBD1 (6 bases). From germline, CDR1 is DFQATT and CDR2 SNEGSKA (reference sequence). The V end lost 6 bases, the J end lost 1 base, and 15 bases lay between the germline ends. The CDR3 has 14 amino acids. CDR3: CSAASGHSNTEAFF. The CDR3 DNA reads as TGCAGTGCAGCTTCGGGACATTCGAACACTGAAGCTTTCTTT.

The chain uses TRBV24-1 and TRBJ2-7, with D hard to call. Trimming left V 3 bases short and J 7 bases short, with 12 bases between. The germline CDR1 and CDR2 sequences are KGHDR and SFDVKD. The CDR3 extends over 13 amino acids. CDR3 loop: CATSDPTGREQYF. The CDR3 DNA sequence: TGTGCCACCAGTGATCCCACCGGCAGAGAGCAGTACTTC.

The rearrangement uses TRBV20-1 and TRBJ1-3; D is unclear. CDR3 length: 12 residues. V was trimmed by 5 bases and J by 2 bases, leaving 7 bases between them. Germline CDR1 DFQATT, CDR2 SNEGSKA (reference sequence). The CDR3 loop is CSAYSPGNTIYF. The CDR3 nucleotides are TGCAGTGCTTACTCACCTGGAAACACCATATATTTT.

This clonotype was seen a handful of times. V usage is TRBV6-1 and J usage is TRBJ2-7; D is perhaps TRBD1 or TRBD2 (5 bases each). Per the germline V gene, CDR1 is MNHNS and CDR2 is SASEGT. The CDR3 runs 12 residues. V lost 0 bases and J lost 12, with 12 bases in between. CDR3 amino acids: CASSEARGVGYF. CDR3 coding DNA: TGTGCCAGCAGTGAAGCGAGGGGAGTGGGGTACTTC.

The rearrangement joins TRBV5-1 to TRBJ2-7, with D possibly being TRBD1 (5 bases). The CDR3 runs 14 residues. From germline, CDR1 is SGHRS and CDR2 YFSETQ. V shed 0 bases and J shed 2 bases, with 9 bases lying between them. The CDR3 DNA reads TGCGCCAGCAGCTTGGCCGAAGGGGCCTACGAGCAGTACTTC. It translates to CASSLAEGAYEQYF.

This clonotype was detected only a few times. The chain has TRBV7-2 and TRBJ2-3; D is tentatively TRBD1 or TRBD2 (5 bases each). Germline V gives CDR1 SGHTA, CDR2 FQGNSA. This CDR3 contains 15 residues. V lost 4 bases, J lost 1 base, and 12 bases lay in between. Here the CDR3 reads CASSWGIGRTDTQYF. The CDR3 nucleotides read TGTGCCAGCAGCTGGGGGATCGGGCGCACAGATACGCAGTATTTT.

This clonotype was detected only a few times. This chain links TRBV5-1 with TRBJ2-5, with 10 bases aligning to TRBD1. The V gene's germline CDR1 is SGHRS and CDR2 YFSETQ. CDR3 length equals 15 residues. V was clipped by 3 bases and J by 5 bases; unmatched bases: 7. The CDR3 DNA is TGCGCCAGCAGCTCGCAGACAGGGGGCCGGGAGACCCAGTACTTC. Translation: CASSSQTGGRETQYF.

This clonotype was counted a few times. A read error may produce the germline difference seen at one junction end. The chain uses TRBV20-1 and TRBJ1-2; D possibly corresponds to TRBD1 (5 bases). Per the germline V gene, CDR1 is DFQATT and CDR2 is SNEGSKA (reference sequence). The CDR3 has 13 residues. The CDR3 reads CSASGRGKFVPDF. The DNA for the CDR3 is TGCAGTGCTAGCGGACGGGGCAAATTTGTCCCCGACTTC.

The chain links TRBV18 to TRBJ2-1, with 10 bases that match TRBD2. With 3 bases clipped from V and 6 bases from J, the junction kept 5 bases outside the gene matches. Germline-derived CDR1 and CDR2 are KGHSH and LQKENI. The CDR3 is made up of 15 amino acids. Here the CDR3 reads CASSPTSGYSNEQFF. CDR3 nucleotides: TGTGCCAGCTCACCGACTAGCGGGTACAGCAATGAGCAGTTCTTC.

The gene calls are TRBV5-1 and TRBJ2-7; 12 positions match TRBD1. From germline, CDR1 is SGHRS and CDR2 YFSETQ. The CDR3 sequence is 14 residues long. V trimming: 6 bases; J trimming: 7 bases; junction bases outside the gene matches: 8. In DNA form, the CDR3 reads TGCGCCAGCAACCCGGGACAGGGGGCGCTGGAGCAGTACTTC. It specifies CASNPGQGALEQYF.

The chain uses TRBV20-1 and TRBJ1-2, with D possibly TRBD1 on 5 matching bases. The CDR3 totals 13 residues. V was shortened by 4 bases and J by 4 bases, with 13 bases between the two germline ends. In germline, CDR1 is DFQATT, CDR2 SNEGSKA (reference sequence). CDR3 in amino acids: CSATPGGPYGYTF. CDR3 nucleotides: TGCAGTGCTACCCCCGGGGGACCCTATGGCTACACCTTC.

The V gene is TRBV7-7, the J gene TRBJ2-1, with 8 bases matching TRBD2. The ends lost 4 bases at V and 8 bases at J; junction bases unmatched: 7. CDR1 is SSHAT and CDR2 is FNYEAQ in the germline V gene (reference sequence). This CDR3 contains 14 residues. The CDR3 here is CASSWSGSRDEQFF. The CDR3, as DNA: TGTGCCAGCAGCTGGAGCGGGAGTAGGGATGAGCAGTTCTTC.

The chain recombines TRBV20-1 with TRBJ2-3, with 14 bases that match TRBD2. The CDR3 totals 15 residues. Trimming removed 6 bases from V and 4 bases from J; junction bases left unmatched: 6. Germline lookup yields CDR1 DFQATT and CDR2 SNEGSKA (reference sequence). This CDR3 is CSAETSGRAPDTQYF. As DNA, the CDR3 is TGCAGTGCCGAGACTAGCGGGAGGGCCCCAGATACGCAGTATTTT.

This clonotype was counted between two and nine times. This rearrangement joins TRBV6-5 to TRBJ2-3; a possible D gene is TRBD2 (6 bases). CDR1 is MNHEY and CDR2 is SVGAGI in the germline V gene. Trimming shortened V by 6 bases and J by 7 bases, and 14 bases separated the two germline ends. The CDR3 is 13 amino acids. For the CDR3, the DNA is TGTGCCAGCAGGAAACCAGCGGGCCATACGCAGTATTTT. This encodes CASRKPAGHTQYF.

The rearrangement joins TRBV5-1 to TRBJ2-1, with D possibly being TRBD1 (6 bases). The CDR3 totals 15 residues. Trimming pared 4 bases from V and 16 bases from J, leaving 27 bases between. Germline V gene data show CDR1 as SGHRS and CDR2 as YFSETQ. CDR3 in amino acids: CASSPGTNPGWHFFF. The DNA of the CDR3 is TGCGCCAGCAGCCCCGGGACAAATCCTGGGTGGCATTTTTTCTTC.

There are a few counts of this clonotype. As DNA, the CDR3 is TGCGCCAGCAGCAACCGGGACCAGAGAACCGGGGAGCTGTTTTTT. Translating gives CASSNRDQRTGELFF. J is TRBJ2-2 and V is TRBV5-1; possibly TRBD1 or TRBD2 for D (5 bases each). The germline gives CDR1 SGHRS, CDR2 YFSETQ. The ends were cut back, 4 bases at V and 5 bases at J, with 15 bases in the middle. The CDR3 is 15 residues long.

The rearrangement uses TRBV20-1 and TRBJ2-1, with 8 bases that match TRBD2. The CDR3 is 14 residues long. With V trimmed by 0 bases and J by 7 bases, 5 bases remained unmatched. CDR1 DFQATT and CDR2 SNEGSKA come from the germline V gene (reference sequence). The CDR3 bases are TGCAGTGCTAGAGATTCGGGAGGGCTTAATGAGCAGTTCTTC. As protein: CSARDSGGLNEQFF.

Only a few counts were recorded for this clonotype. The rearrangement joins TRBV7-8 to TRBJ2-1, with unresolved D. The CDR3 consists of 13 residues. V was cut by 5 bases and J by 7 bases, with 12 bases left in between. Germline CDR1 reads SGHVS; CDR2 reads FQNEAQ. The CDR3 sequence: CASSPYMANEQFF. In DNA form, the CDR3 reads TGTGCCAGCAGCCCCTATATGGCTAATGAGCAGTTCTTC.

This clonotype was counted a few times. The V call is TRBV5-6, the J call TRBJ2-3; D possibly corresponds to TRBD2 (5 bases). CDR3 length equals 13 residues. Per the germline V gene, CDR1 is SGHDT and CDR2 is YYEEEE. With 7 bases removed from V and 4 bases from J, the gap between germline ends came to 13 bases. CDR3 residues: CASEGAGADTQYF. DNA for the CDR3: TGTGCCAGCGAAGGCGCCGGGGCAGATACGCAGTATTTT.

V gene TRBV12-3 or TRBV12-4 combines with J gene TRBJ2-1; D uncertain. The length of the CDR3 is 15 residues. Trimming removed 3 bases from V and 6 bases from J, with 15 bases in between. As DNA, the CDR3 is TGTGCCAGCAGTTTCCGGCGCTCCCGCACCAATGAGCAGTTCTTC. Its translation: CASSFRRSRTNEQFF.

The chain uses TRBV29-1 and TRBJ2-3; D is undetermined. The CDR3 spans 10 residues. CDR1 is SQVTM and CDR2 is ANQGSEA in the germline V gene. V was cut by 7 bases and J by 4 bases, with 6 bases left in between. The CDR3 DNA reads TGCAGCGGTCGAGCAGATACGCAGTATTTT. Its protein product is CSGRADTQYF.

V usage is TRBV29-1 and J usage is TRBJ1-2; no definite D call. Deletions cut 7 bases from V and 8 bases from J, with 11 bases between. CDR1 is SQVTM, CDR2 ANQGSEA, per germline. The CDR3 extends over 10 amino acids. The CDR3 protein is CSAGGAGYTF. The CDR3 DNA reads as TGCAGCGCTGGTGGCGCGGGCTACACCTTC.

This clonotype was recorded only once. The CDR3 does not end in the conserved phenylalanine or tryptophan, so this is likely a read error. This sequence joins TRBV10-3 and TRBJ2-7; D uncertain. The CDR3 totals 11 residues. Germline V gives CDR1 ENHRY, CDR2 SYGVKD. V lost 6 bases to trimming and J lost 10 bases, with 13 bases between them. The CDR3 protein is CAISQQEIQYL. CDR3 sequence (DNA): TGTGCCATCAGCCAGCAAGAGATCCAGTACCTC.

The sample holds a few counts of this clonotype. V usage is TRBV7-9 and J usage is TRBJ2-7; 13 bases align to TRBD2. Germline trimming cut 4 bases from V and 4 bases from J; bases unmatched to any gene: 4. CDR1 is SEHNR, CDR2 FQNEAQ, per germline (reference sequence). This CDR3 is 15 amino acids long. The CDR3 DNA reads TGTGCCAGCAGCTCCGGACTAGCGGGAGTTTACGAGCAGTACTTC. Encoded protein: CASSSGLAGVYEQYF.

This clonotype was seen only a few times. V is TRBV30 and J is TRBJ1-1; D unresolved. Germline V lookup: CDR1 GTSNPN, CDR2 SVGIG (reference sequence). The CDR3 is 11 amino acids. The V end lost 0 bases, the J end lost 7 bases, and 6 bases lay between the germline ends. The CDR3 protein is CAWSVAVEAFF. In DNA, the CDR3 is TGTGCCTGGAGTGTTGCGGTTGAAGCTTTCTTT.

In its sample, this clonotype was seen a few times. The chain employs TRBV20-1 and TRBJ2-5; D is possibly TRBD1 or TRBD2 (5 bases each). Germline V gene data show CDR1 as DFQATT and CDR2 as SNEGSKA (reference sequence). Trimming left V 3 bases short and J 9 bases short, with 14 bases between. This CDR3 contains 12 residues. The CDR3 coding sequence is TGCAGTGCTAGTCTCACGGGGACGGCCCAGTACTTC. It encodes CSASLTGTAQYF.

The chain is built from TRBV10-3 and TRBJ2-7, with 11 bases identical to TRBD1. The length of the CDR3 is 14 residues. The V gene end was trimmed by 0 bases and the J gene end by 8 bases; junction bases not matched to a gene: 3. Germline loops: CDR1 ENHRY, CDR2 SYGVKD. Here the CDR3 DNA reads TGTGCCATCAGTGAGTCTGGGACAGGGGGGAAGCAGTACTTC. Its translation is CAISESGTGGKQYF.

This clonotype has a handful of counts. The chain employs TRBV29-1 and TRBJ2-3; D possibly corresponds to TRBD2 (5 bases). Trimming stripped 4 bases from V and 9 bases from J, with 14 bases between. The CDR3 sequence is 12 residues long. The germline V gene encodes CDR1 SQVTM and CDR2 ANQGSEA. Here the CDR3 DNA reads TGCAGCGTTGCAGAGGGTGGGCCGACGCAGTATTTT. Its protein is CSVAEGGPTQYF.

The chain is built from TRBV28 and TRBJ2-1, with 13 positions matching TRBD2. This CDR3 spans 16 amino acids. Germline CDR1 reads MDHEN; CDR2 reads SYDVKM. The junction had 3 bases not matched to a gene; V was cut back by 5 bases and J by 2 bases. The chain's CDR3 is CASSVGLAGAYNEQFF. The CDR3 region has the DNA TGTGCCAGCAGTGTCGGACTAGCGGGGGCCTACAATGAGCAGTTCTTC.

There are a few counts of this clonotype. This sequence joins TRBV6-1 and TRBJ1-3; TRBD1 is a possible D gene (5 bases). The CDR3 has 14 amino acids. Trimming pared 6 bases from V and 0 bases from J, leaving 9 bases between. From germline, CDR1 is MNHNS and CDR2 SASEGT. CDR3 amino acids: CASRQVSSGNTIYF. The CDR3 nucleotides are TGTGCCAGCAGACAGGTTTCCTCTGGAAACACCATATATTTT.